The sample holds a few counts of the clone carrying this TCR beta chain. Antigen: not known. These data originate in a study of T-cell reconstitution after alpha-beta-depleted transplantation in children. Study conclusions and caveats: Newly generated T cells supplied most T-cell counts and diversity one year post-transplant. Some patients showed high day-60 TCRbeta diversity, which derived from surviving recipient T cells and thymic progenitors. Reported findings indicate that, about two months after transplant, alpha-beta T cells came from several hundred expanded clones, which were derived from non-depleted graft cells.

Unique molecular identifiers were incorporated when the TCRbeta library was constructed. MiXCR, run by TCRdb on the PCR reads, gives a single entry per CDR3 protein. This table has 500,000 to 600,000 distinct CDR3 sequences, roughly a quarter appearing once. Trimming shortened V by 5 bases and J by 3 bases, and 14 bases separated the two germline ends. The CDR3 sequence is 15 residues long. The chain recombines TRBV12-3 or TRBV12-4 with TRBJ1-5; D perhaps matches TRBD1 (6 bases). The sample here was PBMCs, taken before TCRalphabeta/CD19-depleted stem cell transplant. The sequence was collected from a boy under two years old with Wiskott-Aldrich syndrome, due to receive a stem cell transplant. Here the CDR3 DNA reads TGTGCCAGCAGTCGTACAGGGCTCTCCAATCAGCCCCAGCATTTT. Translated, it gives CASSRTGLSNQPQHF.